These 19 T cell receptor beta chains came from one sample sequenced in a study of shared T cell receptors in the human thymus. Libraries were prepared by immunoSEQ multiplex PCR; TCRdb keeps only in-frame clonotypes and omits some of them. The table includes 700,000 to 750,000 clones, around 85% detected once. These records were also assigned to another study, of human thymus T cells.

Material: thymocytes. These receptors were obtained from a girl under two years old with a congenital heart defect.

The rearrangement joins TRBV5-5 to TRBJ1-6; TRBD1 matches 8 bases. Germline CDR1 reads SGHKS; CDR2 reads YYEKEE (reference sequence). The CDR3 is 13 amino acids. With V trimmed by 1 base and J by 12 bases, 3 bases remained unmatched. CDR3 residues: CASSLTGQGPLHF. The CDR3 DNA reads TGTGCCAGCAGCTTGACAGGACAGGGACCCCTCCACTTT.

The chain recombines TRBV5-1 with TRBJ1-6; TRBD1 matches 7 bases. Losses at the gene ends were 0 bases for V and 7 bases for J; bases not matched to a gene: 10. Germline V CDR1 and CDR2: SGHRS, YFSETQ. The CDR3 covers 17 residues. The CDR3 loop is CASSLAYSGQKNSPLHF. CDR3 nucleotides: TGCGCCAGCAGCTTGGCTTATTCGGGACAGAAGAATTCACCCCTCCACTTT.

This sequence joins TRBV2 and TRBJ2-1; a possible D gene is TRBD1 (6 bases). The germline CDR1 and CDR2 sequences are SNHLY and FYNNEI. This CDR3 spans 14 amino acids. Between the trimmed V and J ends, which lost 5 bases and 6 bases, there was a span of 14 bases. CDR3 region: CASSWDKILNEQFF. The CDR3, as DNA: TGTGCCAGCAGTTGGGACAAGATCCTCAATGAGCAGTTCTTC.

The chain recombines TRBV12-2 with TRBJ1-3. TRBV12-2 is a pseudogene segment. CDR3 length: 17 residues. The CDR3 loop is CASRLVEGLRSGNTIYF. CDR3 nucleotide sequence: TGTGCAAGTCGCTTAGTTGAGGGACTGAGATCTGGAAACACCATATATTTT.

The rearrangement uses TRBV30 and TRBJ2-1; D is possibly TRBD2 (5 bases). Germline V CDR1 and CDR2: GTSNPN, SVGIG (reference sequence). CDR3 length: 14 residues. The V end was cut by 0 bases, the J end by 9 bases, with 15 bases between. The CDR3 coding sequence is TGTGCCTGGAGTGTCCCCCTAGCTGCCTCTGAGCAGTTCTTC. Translating it yields CAWSVPLAASEQFF.

The chain links TRBV4-1 to TRBJ1-2; 8 positions agree with TRBD1. V was clipped by 1 base and J by 1 base; unmatched bases: 11. Germline CDR1 reads MGHRA; CDR2 reads YSYEKL. The CDR3 has 18 amino acids. CDR3 in amino acids: CASSQVRTGRIGNYGYTF. In DNA form, the CDR3 reads TGCGCCAGCAGCCAAGTCCGGACAGGGAGGATAGGTAACTATGGCTACACCTTC.

The gene calls are TRBV6-5 and TRBJ2-1; D is unclear. CDR3 length: 11 residues. Between the trimmed V and J ends, which lost 2 bases and 12 bases, there was a span of 8 bases. Germline lookup yields CDR1 MNHEY and CDR2 SVGAGI. The CDR3 nucleotides read TGTGCCAGCAGTTACGGCGGCGGGCAGTTCTTC. Amino acids: CASSYGGGQFF.

This clone was observed a handful of times. This same CDR3 is encoded by further DNA sequences in the sample. V is TRBV30 and J is TRBJ1-6; TRBD1 agrees at 9 bases. This CDR3 region has 18 residues. In germline, CDR1 is GTSNPN, CDR2 SVGIG (reference sequence). Unmatched junction bases numbered 23, after V lost 4 bases and J lost 13 bases. CDR3 nucleotide sequence: TGTGCCTGGAACCCTGGAGCGCTGCCGGGACAGGGCTGTTCCCCCCTCCACTTT. As protein: CAWNPGALPGQGCSPLHF.

The V gene is TRBV19, the J gene TRBJ1-5; 7 bases match TRBD1. With V trimmed by 3 bases and J by 0 bases, 5 bases remained unmatched. The CDR3 spans 16 residues. Germline values: CDR1 LNHDA, CDR2 SQIVND (reference sequence). DNA for the CDR3: TGTGCCAGTAGTATCCGGGACAGTTATAGCAATCAGCCCCAGCATTTT. It encodes CASSIRDSYSNQPQHF.

The CDR3 coding sequence is TGTGCCAGTAGTACGACATTGTCCTACGAGCAGTACTTC. This translates into CASSTTLSYEQYF. The J gene is TRBJ2-7, the V gene TRBV19; D is ambiguous. Germline lookup yields CDR1 LNHDA and CDR2 SQIVND (reference sequence). The CDR3 has 13 residues. V dropped 4 bases and J dropped 1 base, with 8 bases sitting between them.

The chain is built from TRBV7-2 and TRBJ2-5; possible D gene TRBD2, 6 bases. This CDR3 is built from 16 residues. Germline CDR1 SGHTA, CDR2 FQGNSA. Trimming pared 5 bases from V and 7 bases from J, leaving 23 bases between. The chain's CDR3 is CASSRGVGTLKGTQYF. The DNA for the CDR3 is TGTGCCAGCAGCCGAGGGGTGGGGACTCTCAAGGGGACCCAGTACTTC. The full variable domain, rest sourced from reference TRBV7-2 and TRBJ2-5, is GAGVSQSPSNKVTEKGKDVELRCDPISGHTALYWYRQSLGQGLEFLIYFQGNSAPDKSGLPSDRFSAERTGGSVSTLTIQRTQQEDSAVYLCASSRGVGTLKGTQYFGPGTRLLVL.

This chain connects TRBV15 to TRBJ2-3, with 7 bases aligning to TRBD2. The CDR3 loop spans 17 amino acids. The ends lost 0 bases at V and 1 base at J; junction bases unmatched: 7. Germline V gene lookup returns CDR1 LNHNV and CDR2 YYDKDF (reference sequence). CDR3 region: CATSRDSVSGGTDTQYF. The CDR3 DNA is TGTGCCACCAGCAGAGATTCTGTGAGCGGGGGCACAGATACGCAGTATTTT.

This rearrangement joins TRBV29-1 to TRBJ1-3, with D maybe TRBD1 (5 bases). Germline V gene lookup returns CDR1 SQVTM and CDR2 ANQGSEA. The V end lost 6 bases, the J end lost 3 bases, and 18 bases lay between the germline ends. The length of the CDR3 is 15 residues. For the CDR3, the DNA is TGCAGCGTGCCCGTGAACACGGGGGTTGGAAACACCATATATTTT. Encoded protein: CSVPVNTGVGNTIYF.

Regarding this clone: A junction boundary mismatches the germline segment, possibly from a read error. Other DNA sequences in the same sample also yield this CDR3. The chain recombines TRBV6-5 with TRBJ1-6, with a possible D match to TRBD1 (6 bases). The germline gives CDR1 MNHEY, CDR2 SVGAGI. The CDR3 extends over 15 amino acids. The CDR3 spells CASRPNRQENSPLHF. The CDR3 bases are TGTGCCAGCAGGCCAAACCGACAGGAAAATTCCCCCCTCCACTTT.

Here the CDR3 reads CASSLVGQSSEQYF. The CDR3 DNA reads TGTGCCAGCAGTTTAGTGGGACAGTCTTCCGAGCAGTACTTC. This chain uses TRBV28 with TRBJ2-7; 7 bases line up with TRBD1. Germline CDR1 reads MDHEN; CDR2 reads SYDVKM. The J segment lost 6 bases and the V segment lost 2 bases, leaving 7 bases of the junction unmatched. The CDR3 has 14 residues. Based on the CDR3 plus reference TRBV28 and TRBJ2-7, the full variable domain is DVKVTQSSRYLVKRTGEKVFLECVQDMDHENMFWYRQDPGLGLRLIYFSYDVKMKEKGDIPEGYSVSREKKERFSLILESASTNQTSMYLCASSLVGQSSEQYFGPGTRLTVT.

This rearrangement joins TRBV2 to TRBJ1-1; no clear D. Germline assignment: CDR1 SNHLY and CDR2 FYNNEI. Trimming pared 11 bases from V and 5 bases from J, leaving 18 bases between. CDR3 length equals 13 residues. DNA for the CDR3: TGTGCCGGAGGTATTGGCCGCGGGACTGAAGCTTTCTTT. This gives the protein CAGGIGRGTEAFF. The full variable domain, with the rest looked up from reference TRBV2 and TRBJ1-1, is EPEVTQTPSHQVTQMGQEVILRCVPISNHLYFYWYRQILGQKVEFLVSFYNNEISEKSEIFDDQFSVERPDGSNFTLKIRSTKLEDSAMYFCAGGIGRGTEAFFGQGTRLTVV.

This chain links TRBV28 with TRBJ2-7; tentatively, D is TRBD1 (5 bases). Germline assignment: CDR1 MDHEN and CDR2 SYDVKM. V was trimmed by 1 base and J by 5 bases, leaving 12 bases between them. This CDR3 region has 14 residues. DNA for the CDR3: TGTGCCAGCAGTTTATTTTCCAGGGCGGACGAGCAGTACTTC. It translates to CASSLFSRADEQYF.

This clone was recorded once. This chain joins TRBV15 and TRBJ2-3; 8 bases align to TRBD1. Germline CDR1 LNHNV, CDR2 YYDKDF (reference sequence). The CDR3 spans 17 residues. Trimming removed 0 bases from V and 5 bases from J; junction bases left unmatched: 10. As DNA, the CDR3 is TGTGCCACCAGCAGAGATCAGGACAGGGAACGGGAAGATACGCAGTATTTT. The encoded protein is CATSRDQDREREDTQYF.

A few counts support this clone. The chain joins TRBV7-2 to TRBJ2-7; 9 bases align to TRBD1. The CDR3 spans 14 residues. The J segment lost 7 bases and the V segment lost 2 bases, leaving 6 bases of the junction unmatched. Germline CDR1 is SGHTA and CDR2 is FQGNSA. CDR3 region: CASSLWDRAREQYF. As DNA, the CDR3 is TGTGCCAGCAGCTTATGGGACAGGGCTAGGGAGCAGTACTTC.